Listed below are T cell receptor beta chains from one sample, sequenced in a study of T cells in tuberculosis. Generated by immunoSEQ multiplex PCR, the TCRdb table keeps only in-frame clones and is missing some. The sample lists fewer than 30,000 clones, approximately 93% occurring once. The specimen was PBMCs. The receptor source for this set is a donor aged 5 to 30 with latent tuberculosis or without tuberculosis infection. The CDR3 runs from the conserved cysteine through the conserved F or W. A D gene is named only where the DNA matches it firmly. Clone size, where shown, is once, few, many, or a class for clones that have expanded.

clone_size: -; j_call: TRBJ1-6; v_call: TRBV11-3; d_call: -; cdr3_nt: TGTGCCAGCAGCTTAACGAAAGGGGCAGGCAGTCATAATTCACCCCTCCACTTT; cdr3_aa: CASSLTKGAGSHNSPLHF
clone_size: once; j_call: TRBJ1-2; v_call: TRBV28; d_call: TRBD1; cdr3_nt: TGTGCCAGCAGAACAGGGGGTGGGGGCTACACCTTC; cdr3_aa: CASRTGGGGYTF
clone_size: -; j_call: TRBJ2-1; v_call: TRBV2; d_call: TRBD1; cdr3_nt: TGTGCGGGACAGTCCTACAATGAGCAGTTCTTC; cdr3_aa: CAGQSYNEQFF
clone_size: -; j_call: TRBJ2-3; v_call: TRBV6-6; d_call: TRBD1; cdr3_nt: TGTGCCAGCAGTTACCAGGGACAGGTCGCAGATACGCAGTATTTT; cdr3_aa: CASSYQGQVADTQYF
clone_size: -; j_call: TRBJ2-1; v_call: TRBV11-3; d_call: -; cdr3_nt: TGTGCCAGCAGCTTAGACACAGGGAAACCCGGCAATGAGCAGTTCTTC; cdr3_aa: CASSLDTGKPGNEQFF
clone_size: -; j_call: TRBJ2-1; v_call: TRBV28; d_call: -; cdr3_nt: TGTGCCAGCAGTTTAATCAGGGTATCCTACAATGAGCAGTTCTTC; cdr3_aa: CASSLIRVSYNEQFF
clone_size: -; j_call: TRBJ2-7; v_call: TRBV2; d_call: TRBD1; cdr3_nt: TGTGCCAGCACAGGGACAGGGACTGGCGAGCAGTACTTC; cdr3_aa: CASTGTGTGEQYF
clone_size: -; j_call: TRBJ2-7; v_call: TRBV2; d_call: TRBD2; cdr3_nt: TGTGCCAGCAGTGAAATGGCTGGGAGGGCCTACGAGCAGTACTTC; cdr3_aa: CASSEMAGRAYEQYF
clone_size: once; j_call: TRBJ2-5; v_call: TRBV5-1; d_call: -; cdr3_nt: TGCGCCAGCAGCTTGGGGACAGTGAGGGGGGAGACCCAGTACTTC; cdr3_aa: CASSLGTVRGETQYF
clone_size: -; j_call: TRBJ2-3; v_call: TRBV5-1; d_call: -; cdr3_nt: TGCGCCAGCAGCTTGGGGTTTGAGCCAGATACGCAGTATTTT; cdr3_aa: CASSLGFEPDTQYF
clone_size: -; j_call: TRBJ2-2; v_call: TRBV2; d_call: -; cdr3_nt: TGTGCCAGCAAGAGACTCAACACCGGGGAGCTGTTTTTT; cdr3_aa: CASKRLNTGELFF
clone_size: -; j_call: TRBJ2-5; v_call: TRBV19; d_call: -; cdr3_nt: TGTGCCAGTAGTATAGGACAGGTTGTGAGGGAGACCCAGTACTTC; cdr3_aa: CASSIGQVVRETQYF
clone_size: -; j_call: TRBJ1-5; v_call: TRBV6-1; d_call: TRBD1; cdr3_nt: TGTGCCAGCAGTTCAGGGGGGTCCTTACAGCCCCAGCATTTT; cdr3_aa: CASSSGGSLQPQHF
clone_size: -; j_call: TRBJ2-2; v_call: TRBV5-1; d_call: -; cdr3_nt: TGCGCCAGCAGGAACGAACAGGGCTACGCGAACACCGGGGAGCTGTTTTTT; cdr3_aa: CASRNEQGYANTGELFF
clone_size: -; j_call: TRBJ2-1; v_call: TRBV27; d_call: -; cdr3_nt: TGTGCCAGCAGAGTAAGGGGTTGGAATGAGCAGTTCTTC; cdr3_aa: CASRVRGWNEQFF
clone_size: -; j_call: TRBJ1-2; v_call: TRBV28; d_call: TRBD1; cdr3_nt: TGTGCCAGCACCCCCCCCGGGACAGGGTGGGAATATGGCTACACCTTC; cdr3_aa: CASTPPGTGWEYGYTF
clone_size: -; j_call: TRBJ1-3; v_call: TRBV13; d_call: TRBD1; cdr3_nt: TGTGCCAGCAGCTTTCCGATTACCAGGGGGACGGGTTCTGGAAACACCATATATTTT; cdr3_aa: CASSFPITRGTGSGNTIYF
clone_size: -; j_call: TRBJ2-7; v_call: TRBV15; d_call: TRBD1; cdr3_nt: TGTGCCACCAGCAGGGGGACAGTAAGCTCCTACGAGCAGTACTTC; cdr3_aa: CATSRGTVSSYEQYF
clone_size: -; j_call: TRBJ2-5; v_call: TRBV5-4; d_call: TRBD2; cdr3_nt: TGTGCCAGCAGCTTGGCCGGGACTACCCAAGGGACCCAGTACTTC; cdr3_aa: CASSLAGTTQGTQYF
clone_size: -; j_call: TRBJ1-4; v_call: TRBV7-8; d_call: -; cdr3_nt: TGTGCCAGCAGCTCCTCCGGCAGGGCGGCAAAACTGTTTTTT; cdr3_aa: CASSSSGRAAKLFF
clone_size: -; j_call: TRBJ1-6; v_call: TRBV5-6; d_call: TRBD1; cdr3_nt: TGTGCCAGCAGCTTGGTCGACAGGGTAAATTCACCCCTCCACTTT; cdr3_aa: CASSLVDRVNSPLHF
clone_size: -; j_call: TRBJ2-2; v_call: TRBV10-3; d_call: -; cdr3_nt: TGTGCCATCAGCCCTGTCAGGGGGGCCACCGGGGAGCTGTTTTTT; cdr3_aa: CAISPVRGATGELFF
clone_size: -; j_call: TRBJ1-5; v_call: TRBV30; d_call: TRBD1; cdr3_nt: TGTGCCTGGGGGACAGGGGCCCTCAATCAGCCCCAGCATTTT; cdr3_aa: CAWGTGALNQPQHF
clone_size: -; j_call: TRBJ2-1; v_call: TRBV7-2; d_call: TRBD1; cdr3_nt: TGTGCCAGCAGCCCAAAGACAGGGCACAATGAGCAGTTCTTC; cdr3_aa: CASSPKTGHNEQFF
clone_size: -; j_call: TRBJ2-4; v_call: TRBV7-2; d_call: -; cdr3_nt: TGTGCCAGCAGCTTACGGCCAGGGGTTTCGGCCAAAAACATTCAGTACTTC; cdr3_aa: CASSLRPGVSAKNIQYF
clone_size: -; j_call: TRBJ1-1; v_call: TRBV5-1; d_call: TRBD1; cdr3_nt: TGCGCCAGCACCGAAGTGGGACAGGGCGACACTGAAGCTTTCTTT; cdr3_aa: CASTEVGQGDTEAFF
clone_size: -; j_call: TRBJ1-4; v_call: TRBV6-5; d_call: TRBD1; cdr3_nt: TGTGCCAGCAAGGGGGCTCTGGCGTCGGAAAAACTGTTTTTT; cdr3_aa: CASKGALASEKLFF
clone_size: -; j_call: TRBJ1-5; v_call: TRBV2; d_call: TRBD1; cdr3_nt: TGTGCCAGCAGTAGGGACAGGGATCAGCCCCAGCATTTT; cdr3_aa: CASSRDRDQPQHF
clone_size: -; j_call: TRBJ1-1; v_call: TRBV27; d_call: -; cdr3_nt: TGTGCCAGCAGATCACCATTAGACAGGTCTGAAGCTTTCTTT; cdr3_aa: CASRSPLDRSEAFF
clone_size: few; j_call: TRBJ1-5; v_call: TRBV25-1; d_call: -; cdr3_nt: TGTGCCAGCAGTGAACGGTCGGGTCGGTGGGGGCTTAGTCAGCCCCAGCATTTT; cdr3_aa: CASSERSGRWGLSQPQHF
clone_size: -; j_call: TRBJ2-1; v_call: TRBV4-3; d_call: TRBD2; cdr3_nt: TGCGCCAGCAGCCTCGAGCGGGGGGGCCCCAATGAGCAGTTCTTC; cdr3_aa: CASSLERGGPNEQFF
clone_size: -; j_call: TRBJ2-7; v_call: TRBV15; d_call: TRBD2; cdr3_nt: TGTGCCACCAGCAGAGATCCCACTAGCGGGGCGATTAGCTCCTACGAGCAGTACTTC; cdr3_aa: CATSRDPTSGAISSYEQYF
clone_size: -; j_call: TRBJ2-1; v_call: TRBV7-9; d_call: TRBD1; cdr3_nt: TGTGCCAGCAGCCCTCCCCTCCGGGACAGGCAATACAATGAGCAGTTCTTC; cdr3_aa: CASSPPLRDRQYNEQFF
clone_size: -; j_call: TRBJ2-7; v_call: TRBV28; d_call: -; cdr3_nt: TGTGCCAGTTCTCCCCAGGGGGGCTACGAGCAGTACTTC; cdr3_aa: CASSPQGGYEQYF
clone_size: -; j_call: TRBJ2-1; v_call: TRBV7-9; d_call: -; cdr3_nt: TGTGCCAGCAGCTTGCCGGGGGGCGGAGGTGAGCAGTTCTTC; cdr3_aa: CASSLPGGGGEQFF
clone_size: -; j_call: TRBJ1-2; v_call: TRBV28; d_call: TRBD1; cdr3_nt: TGTGCCAGCATTCACGGACAGGGTGTTGAATTGGGTGGCTACACCTTC; cdr3_aa: CASIHGQGVELGGYTF
clone_size: -; j_call: TRBJ1-2; v_call: TRBV11-1; d_call: -; cdr3_nt: TGTGCCAGCAGCTTAGGAGGAGTTAACTATGGCTACACCTTC; cdr3_aa: CASSLGGVNYGYTF
clone_size: -; j_call: TRBJ2-3; v_call: TRBV2; d_call: TRBD2; cdr3_nt: TGTGCCAGCAGCGCACTAGCGTCCGCAGATACGCAGTATTTT; cdr3_aa: CASSALASADTQYF
clone_size: -; j_call: TRBJ1-2; v_call: TRBV27; d_call: -; cdr3_nt: TGTGCCAGCAGTTTATCGAGAGGGGGCTATGGCTACACCTTC; cdr3_aa: CASSLSRGGYGYTF
clone_size: -; j_call: TRBJ2-5; v_call: TRBV5-4; d_call: -; cdr3_nt: TGTGCCAGCAGCTTGGACAGTAAAGAGACCCAGTACTTC; cdr3_aa: CASSLDSKETQYF
clone_size: -; j_call: TRBJ2-3; v_call: TRBV6-5; d_call: -; cdr3_nt: TGTGCCAGCAGTTATCACAGTACCACAGATACGCAGTATTTT; cdr3_aa: CASSYHSTTDTQYF
clone_size: -; j_call: TRBJ1-2; v_call: TRBV11-2; d_call: TRBD1; cdr3_nt: TGTGCCAGCAGCTTGAGGTCAGGGGGCCTTAACTATGGCTACACCTTC; cdr3_aa: CASSLRSGGLNYGYTF
clone_size: -; j_call: TRBJ2-3; v_call: TRBV19; d_call: -; cdr3_nt: TGTGCCAGTAGTAGGGAGACTAGAGCAGATACGCAGTATTTT; cdr3_aa: CASSRETRADTQYF
clone_size: -; j_call: TRBJ1-6; v_call: TRBV6-1; d_call: TRBD1; cdr3_nt: TGTGCCAGCAGTGCATCGACAGGGAGGTATAATTCACCCCTCCACTTT; cdr3_aa: CASSASTGRYNSPLHF
clone_size: -; j_call: TRBJ2-7; v_call: TRBV11-2; d_call: TRBD2; cdr3_nt: TGTGCCAGCAGCTTAGATCTCGGGGGGTTCGTCCACGAGCAGTACTTC; cdr3_aa: CASSLDLGGFVHEQYF
clone_size: -; j_call: TRBJ2-3; v_call: TRBV4-3; d_call: -; cdr3_nt: TGCGCCAGCAGCCAAGATTTGGTCAGATTAAGCACAGATACGCAGTATTTT; cdr3_aa: CASSQDLVRLSTDTQYF
clone_size: -; j_call: TRBJ2-3; v_call: TRBV6-5; d_call: -; cdr3_nt: TGTGCCAGCAGTTCGACTGCGAAAGATACGCAGTATTTT; cdr3_aa: CASSSTAKDTQYF
clone_size: once; j_call: TRBJ2-7; v_call: TRBV4-3; d_call: TRBD1; cdr3_nt: TGCGCCAGCAGCCAACAAACATCCGGACAGGGGTCGTACGAGCAGTACTTC; cdr3_aa: CASSQQTSGQGSYEQYF
clone_size: once; j_call: TRBJ1-1; v_call: TRBV5-1; d_call: -; cdr3_nt: TGCGCCAGCAGCTTGCCCAGTATGAACACTGAAGCTTTCTTT; cdr3_aa: CASSLPSMNTEAFF
clone_size: -; j_call: TRBJ2-5; v_call: TRBV5-1; d_call: -; cdr3_nt: TGCGCCAGCAGCCAAGGGGTCCAAGAGACCCAGTACTTC; cdr3_aa: CASSQGVQETQYF
clone_size: -; j_call: TRBJ2-2; v_call: TRBV5-1; d_call: -; cdr3_nt: TGCGCCAGCAGCTTGGCGGGGTTGGGGACCGGGGAGCTGTTTTTT; cdr3_aa: CASSLAGLGTGELFF
clone_size: -; j_call: TRBJ2-5; v_call: TRBV6-5; d_call: TRBD2; cdr3_nt: TGTGCCAGCAGTTACTTTAGCGGGAGGGAAGAGACCCAGTACTTC; cdr3_aa: CASSYFSGREETQYF
clone_size: few; j_call: TRBJ2-7; v_call: TRBV28; d_call: TRBD1; cdr3_nt: TGTGCCACCACTCGGGACAGGGGTATAGTGCAGTACTTC; cdr3_aa: CATTRDRGIVQYF
clone_size: -; j_call: TRBJ1-1; v_call: TRBV13; d_call: -; cdr3_nt: TGTGCCAGCAGCTTCCGGGGAATTGATGAAGCTTTCTTT; cdr3_aa: CASSFRGIDEAFF
clone_size: -; j_call: TRBJ2-1; v_call: TRBV7-9; d_call: -; cdr3_nt: TGTGCCAGCAGCTTAGCGCCAATGTGGCTAGGGACTTATAATGAGCAGTTCTTC; cdr3_aa: CASSLAPMWLGTYNEQFF
clone_size: -; j_call: TRBJ2-3; v_call: TRBV7-9; d_call: -; cdr3_nt: TGTGCCAGCAGCCCCTTTAGTGGCGGCCTTGGGGATACGCAGTATTTT; cdr3_aa: CASSPFSGGLGDTQYF
clone_size: once; j_call: TRBJ2-1; v_call: TRBV6-5; d_call: TRBD1; cdr3_nt: TGTGCCAGCCAGGTTCCGGGACAGGGTTACAATGAGCAGTTCTTC; cdr3_aa: CASQVPGQGYNEQFF